Listed below are T cell receptor beta chains from one sample, sequenced in a study of T cell changes during pregnancy in multiple sclerosis. Only in-frame clones appear in the TCRdb table, and some are missing; sequencing was by immunoSEQ multiplex PCR. The sample contains fewer than 50,000 clones, about 91% of which appear only once. Sample: CD4+ T cells from peripheral blood mononuclear cells, taken in the third trimester of pregnancy. Receptors originate from a female donor with multiple sclerosis, enrolled in a pregnancy study. Each CDR3 is given with its conserved first and last residue. The D gene is left open where the match is weak. Part of the rows lack a size; the others show once, few, many or a class for expanded clones.

abundance: -
v_gene: TRBV29-1
d_gene: -
j_gene: TRBJ2-3
CDR3nt: TGCAGCGTTGAACCAAACACAGATACGCAGTATTTT
CDR3aa: CSVEPNTDTQYF

abundance: -
v_gene: TRBV5-6
d_gene: TRBD2
j_gene: TRBJ2-1
CDR3nt: TGTGCCAGCAGCTTAGGGACTAGCGGGTACCGTAAGGGCAATGAGCAGTTCTTC
CDR3aa: CASSLGTSGYRKGNEQFF

abundance: -
v_gene: TRBV14
d_gene: -
j_gene: TRBJ1-1
CDR3nt: TGTGCCAGCAGCCAATACCCAGTGAACACTGAAGCTTTCTTT
CDR3aa: CASSQYPVNTEAFF

abundance: -
v_gene: TRBV11-2
d_gene: TRBD2
j_gene: TRBJ2-1
CDR3nt: TGTGCCAGCAGCTCGTCACTAGCGGTGACCTACAATGAGCAGTTCTTC
CDR3aa: CASSSSLAVTYNEQFF

abundance: -
v_gene: TRBV10-1
d_gene: TRBD1
j_gene: TRBJ2-2
CDR3nt: TGCGCCAGCAGAGAACCGGGGACAGGGAGAACCGGGGAGCTGTTTTTT
CDR3aa: CASREPGTGRTGELFF

abundance: -
v_gene: TRBV18
d_gene: -
j_gene: TRBJ2-6
CDR3nt: TGTGCCAGCTCACCAGCGGCCACTCGCTCTGGGGCCAACGTCCTGACTTTC
CDR3aa: CASSPAATRSGANVLTF

abundance: -
v_gene: TRBV28
d_gene: -
j_gene: TRBJ2-7
CDR3nt: TGTGCCAGCAGTTTAATGGGCCTAGCGCTCTCCTACGAGCAGTACTTC
CDR3aa: CASSLMGLALSYEQYF

abundance: once
v_gene: TRBV6-1
d_gene: -
j_gene: TRBJ1-2
CDR3nt: TGTGCCAGCAGTGAAGGTCCGGGGATTGGCTACACCTTC
CDR3aa: CASSEGPGIGYTF

abundance: -
v_gene: TRBV6-1
d_gene: TRBD2
j_gene: TRBJ2-5
CDR3nt: TGTGCCAGCAGCGAAGGGGTAGCGGGAGGAGGAGAGACCCAGTACTTC
CDR3aa: CASSEGVAGGGETQYF

abundance: few
v_gene: TRBV7-9
d_gene: -
j_gene: TRBJ2-1
CDR3nt: TGTGCCAGCAGCCCCCGAGGCCAAGGGGCAAGTCGGAATGAGCAGTTCTTC
CDR3aa: CASSPRGQGASRNEQFF

abundance: -
v_gene: TRBV7-3
d_gene: TRBD1
j_gene: TRBJ2-5
CDR3nt: TGTGCCAGCAGCGCCTACTCCGGGACAGGGGGTGAGACCCAGTACTTC
CDR3aa: CASSAYSGTGGETQYF

abundance: -
v_gene: TRBV7-9
d_gene: TRBD1
j_gene: TRBJ1-1
CDR3nt: TGTGCCAGCAGCTCCTGGACAGGGGGCGCGACTGAAGCTTTCTTT
CDR3aa: CASSSWTGGATEAFF

abundance: -
v_gene: TRBV29-1
d_gene: -
j_gene: TRBJ1-1
CDR3nt: TGCAGCGCCAGACAGCCCCAGAACACTGAAGCTTTCTTT
CDR3aa: CSARQPQNTEAFF

abundance: -
v_gene: TRBV7-9
d_gene: TRBD2
j_gene: TRBJ2-3
CDR3nt: TGTGCCAGCAGCTCTAGCGGGAGCACAGATACGCAGTATTTT
CDR3aa: CASSSSGSTDTQYF

abundance: -
v_gene: TRBV5-1
d_gene: TRBD2
j_gene: TRBJ2-7
CDR3nt: TGCGCCAGCAGCTTGACGGGGGGCTACGAGCAGTACTTC
CDR3aa: CASSLTGGYEQYF

abundance: -
v_gene: TRBV19
d_gene: -
j_gene: TRBJ1-2
CDR3nt: TGTGCCAGTAGCCCGGGACTTGACAATAACTATGGCTACACCTTC
CDR3aa: CASSPGLDNNYGYTF

abundance: -
v_gene: TRBV11-2
d_gene: TRBD1
j_gene: TRBJ2-1
CDR3nt: TGTGCCAGCAGCGGACAGGCCGGGTCTCGGGGCAATGAGCAGTTCTTC
CDR3aa: CASSGQAGSRGNEQFF

abundance: -
v_gene: TRBV19
d_gene: -
j_gene: TRBJ1-2
CDR3nt: TGTGCCAGTAAAGAGTTCCAGACAGACCCCTACTATGGCTACACCTTC
CDR3aa: CASKEFQTDPYYGYTF

abundance: -
v_gene: TRBV10-3
d_gene: -
j_gene: TRBJ2-7
CDR3nt: TGTGCCATCAGTGAGGGGGCAGGGGTGGGGGAGCAGTACTTC
CDR3aa: CAISEGAGVGEQYF

abundance: -
v_gene: TRBV5-1
d_gene: TRBD2
j_gene: TRBJ2-5
CDR3nt: TGCGCCAGCAGGCCGGGGGGAAGGGTGGAGACCCAGTACTTC
CDR3aa: CASRPGGRVETQYF

abundance: -
v_gene: TRBV6-1
d_gene: TRBD2
j_gene: TRBJ2-7
CDR3nt: TGTGCCAGTCGCAGTCTAGCGGGAACCTACGAGCAGTACTTC
CDR3aa: CASRSLAGTYEQYF

abundance: -
v_gene: TRBV11-3
d_gene: TRBD2
j_gene: TRBJ2-1
CDR3nt: TGTGCCAGCAGAACCGCAGGTAGCGGGATGAATGAGCAGTTCTTC
CDR3aa: CASRTAGSGMNEQFF

abundance: -
v_gene: TRBV6-1
d_gene: TRBD1
j_gene: TRBJ1-4
CDR3nt: TGTGCCAGCAGTGAAGCGCGGGACAGGGCTAATGAAAAACTGTTTTTT
CDR3aa: CASSEARDRANEKLFF

abundance: -
v_gene: TRBV11-2
d_gene: -
j_gene: TRBJ2-2
CDR3nt: TGTGCCAGCAGCTCTCGGGCTAGCGTTGGCATCGGGGAGCTGTTTTTT
CDR3aa: CASSSRASVGIGELFF

abundance: few
v_gene: TRBV6-1
d_gene: -
j_gene: TRBJ1-1
CDR3nt: TGTGCCAGCAGTGGACAGGCTCGGGACACTGAAGCTTTCTTT
CDR3aa: CASSGQARDTEAFF

abundance: -
v_gene: TRBV19
d_gene: -
j_gene: TRBJ2-5
CDR3nt: TGTGCCAGTAGTATTGTCTGGAGCCGCCAAGAGACCCAGTACTTC
CDR3aa: CASSIVWSRQETQYF

abundance: -
v_gene: TRBV18
d_gene: -
j_gene: TRBJ1-1
CDR3nt: TGTGCCAGCTCACGAACGCCATGGCAGGGGAAGAACACTGAAGCTTTCTTT
CDR3aa: CASSRTPWQGKNTEAFF

abundance: once
v_gene: TRBV29-1
d_gene: TRBD2
j_gene: TRBJ2-7
CDR3nt: TGCAGCGTCGCGAAGGCTAGCGGGCCCCTGGAGCAGTACTTC
CDR3aa: CSVAKASGPLEQYF

abundance: -
v_gene: TRBV10-1
d_gene: -
j_gene: TRBJ2-1
CDR3nt: TGCGCCAGCAGTGAGTTCGGTAGCGGCAATGAGCAGTTCTTC
CDR3aa: CASSEFGSGNEQFF

abundance: -
v_gene: TRBV6-5
d_gene: -
j_gene: TRBJ2-7
CDR3nt: TGTGCCAGCAGTTTACTCGTCCAATCCTACGAGCAGTACTTC
CDR3aa: CASSLLVQSYEQYF

abundance: once
v_gene: TRBV19
d_gene: -
j_gene: TRBJ1-2
CDR3nt: TGTGCCAGTAGTATGTTGGGAACAGGGATCGACTATGGCTACACCTTC
CDR3aa: CASSMLGTGIDYGYTF

abundance: -
v_gene: TRBV27
d_gene: TRBD1
j_gene: TRBJ2-2
CDR3nt: TGTGCCAGCAGTCCCCGGGACAGGGTGGTCGGGGAGCTGTTTTTT
CDR3aa: CASSPRDRVVGELFF

abundance: -
v_gene: TRBV4-1
d_gene: TRBD2
j_gene: TRBJ2-2
CDR3nt: TGCGCCAGCAGCCAAATGGGACTAGCGGGAGGCCCCGGTACGAACACCGGGGAGCTGTTTTTT
CDR3aa: CASSQMGLAGGPGTNTGELFF

abundance: -
v_gene: TRBV5-4
d_gene: TRBD2
j_gene: TRBJ2-3
CDR3nt: TGTGCCAGCAGCTTGGCGGGACTAGCGGCCACAGATACGCAGTATTTT
CDR3aa: CASSLAGLAATDTQYF

abundance: -
v_gene: TRBV18
d_gene: -
j_gene: TRBJ2-1
CDR3nt: TGTGCCAGCTCAGCCCATTCTACAGATGAGCAGTTCTTC
CDR3aa: CASSAHSTDEQFF

abundance: few
v_gene: TRBV4-1
d_gene: TRBD1
j_gene: TRBJ1-5
CDR3nt: TGCGCCAGCAGCCAGACCCCCGGGACAGGGGGCCCTCAGCCCCAGCATTTT
CDR3aa: CASSQTPGTGGPQPQHF

abundance: -
v_gene: TRBV5-4
d_gene: -
j_gene: TRBJ2-3
CDR3nt: TGTGCCAGCAGCGGAGGGGACACAGATACGCAGTATTTT
CDR3aa: CASSGGDTDTQYF

abundance: -
v_gene: TRBV2
d_gene: TRBD1
j_gene: TRBJ1-2
CDR3nt: TGTGCCAGCAGGGACGACAGGGACTATGGCTACACCTTC
CDR3aa: CASRDDRDYGYTF

abundance: -
v_gene: TRBV5-4
d_gene: -
j_gene: TRBJ1-2
CDR3nt: TGTGCCAGCAGCTTGGCCTTTCAGGGTCGGTGGGGCTACACCTTC
CDR3aa: CASSLAFQGRWGYTF

abundance: -
v_gene: TRBV18
d_gene: -
j_gene: TRBJ2-5
CDR3nt: TGTGCCAGCTCACCAACAGGTGGCCCTGGGGAGACCCAGTACTTC
CDR3aa: CASSPTGGPGETQYF